The 7 T cell receptor beta chains in this list originate from one sample, sequenced in a study of cytomegalovirus exposure and HLA in healthy donors. Amplification used 60 Vbeta primers and 13 Jbeta primers. The data were produced by immunoSEQ multiplex PCR, yet TCRdb's version contains in-frame clones alone and is incomplete. The sample shows 85,000 to 95,000 clones, less than 8% of them seen only once. Sequencing input: PBMCs. The receptors here all came from a man aged 50 or older in good health and CMV-seronegative.

This clone occurred a few times. This chain joins TRBV9 and TRBJ2-7, with 8 bases fitting TRBD2. The ends lost 4 bases at V and 3 bases at J; junction bases unmatched: 12. This CDR3 has 16 residues. Germline V gene lookup returns CDR1 SGDLS and CDR2 YYNGEE. CDR3 bases: TGTGCCAGCAGCCCCCAAGAGAGCGGGGGATACTACGAGCAGTACTTC. Protein sequence: CASSPQESGGYYEQYF.

In this sample, this clone turned up a few times. The CDR3 loop is CASSQEIGTATLYNEQFF. The CDR3 bases are TGTGCCAGCAGCCAAGAAATCGGGACAGCTACTTTGTACAATGAGCAGTTCTTC. The genes are TRBV11-2 and TRBJ2-1, with 7 nucleotides matching TRBD1. The CDR3 loop spans 18 amino acids. Trimming cost V 5 bases and J 4 bases; bases outside gene matches: 17. CDR1 SGHAT and CDR2 FQNNGV come from the germline V gene.

The chain recombines TRBV27 with TRBJ1-1, with D possibly being TRBD1 (6 bases). Per the germline V gene, CDR1 is MNHEY and CDR2 is SMNVEV (reference sequence). V lost 8 bases, J lost 0 bases, and 13 bases lay in between. This CDR3 spans 14 amino acids. For the CDR3, the DNA is TGTGCCAGCCGAGGGGGTAGCGTGAACACTGAAGCTTTCTTT. Residues: CASRGGSVNTEAFF.

This clone has only one observation. The chain couples TRBV7-6 to TRBJ2-5; a weak D match, TRBD2 (6 bases). V was pared by 5 bases and J by 5 bases, with 12 bases between. The CDR3 is made up of 13 amino acids. The germline CDR1 and CDR2 sequences are SGHVS and FNYEAQ. Here the CDR3 reads CASSAGSAETQYF. DNA for the CDR3: TGTGCCAGCAGCGCGGGGTCCGCCGAGACCCAGTACTTC.

The chain carries TRBV19 and TRBJ1-3, with TRBD1 as a possible D gene (5 bases). This CDR3 is 15 amino acids long. The V end was cut by 4 bases, the J end by 0 bases, with 10 bases between. Germline CDR1 LNHDA, CDR2 SQIVND (reference sequence). CDR3 residues: CASSNQDISGNTIYF. The DNA of the CDR3 is TGTGCCAGTAGTAATCAGGACATCTCTGGAAACACCATATATTTT.

V is TRBV5-1 and J is TRBJ2-3, with 9 bases identical to TRBD1. The junction had 15 bases not matched to a gene; V was cut back by 2 bases and J by 5 bases. Germline CDR1 SGHRS, CDR2 YFSETQ. The CDR3 totals 18 residues. CDR3 nucleotides: TGCGCCAGCAGCTTATCCGGCTGGGACAGGGTTTTGAAAGATACGCAGTATTTT. This encodes CASSLSGWDRVLKDTQYF.

The genes are TRBV5-6 and TRBJ2-5, with a tentative D call TRBD1 (7 bases). This CDR3 comprises 16 residues. The germline gives CDR1 SGHDT, CDR2 YYEEEE. Trimming pared 3 bases from V and 2 bases from J, leaving 17 bases between. CDR3 sequence reads: CASSSRGDGFQETQYF. The CDR3 nucleotides read TGTGCCAGCAGCTCCAGGGGGGACGGGTTTCAAGAGACCCAGTACTTC.